The 7 T cell receptor beta chains below were found in one sample sequenced in a study of cytomegalovirus exposure and HLA in healthy donors. With 60 Vbeta and 13 Jbeta primers, the PCR was carried out. Repertoires were generated with immunoSEQ multiplex PCR, while TCRdb's copy carries only in-frame clones and drops some. Here the sample spans roughly 140,000 clones, around 70% being singletons. The specimen sequenced was PBMCs. These receptor sequences come from a man between 40 and 49 years old in good health and CMV-seronegative.

The chain employs TRBV5-4 and TRBJ2-5; D unclear. Trimming took 5 bases from V and 3 from J, leaving 11 bases between them. Germline assignment: CDR1 SGHNT and CDR2 YYREEE (reference sequence). CDR3 length: 13 residues. Written as DNA, the CDR3 is TGTGCCAGCAGTCTCGGCCTAGAAGAGACCCAGTACTTC. It translates to CASSLGLEETQYF.

This clone was seen only a few times. The chain links TRBV5-1 to TRBJ2-7; 7 nucleotides line up with TRBD1. The V gene end was trimmed by 5 bases and the J gene end by 4 bases; junction bases not matched to a gene: 9. Germline V gene lookup returns CDR1 SGHRS and CDR2 YFSETQ. This CDR3 comprises 14 residues. This CDR3 is CASSLLGQRYEQYF. The CDR3 DNA follows: TGCGCCAGCAGTCTCCTGGGACAGCGATACGAGCAGTACTTC.

The chain uses TRBV6-6 and TRBJ2-3; 7 bases line up with TRBD2. Germline V lookup: CDR1 MNHNY, CDR2 SVGAGI (reference sequence). Trimming at V came to 10 bases and at J to 0 bases, leaving 7 bases not matched to a gene. The CDR3 is 14 residues long. The CDR3 DNA reads TGTGCCACCAAAACACTAGCGAGCACAGATACGCAGTATTTT. This encodes CATKTLASTDTQYF.

The genes are TRBV5-5 and TRBJ1-4; 9 bases fit TRBD1. This CDR3 comprises 14 residues. In germline, CDR1 is SGHKS, CDR2 YYEKEE (reference sequence). The V segment lost 4 bases and the J segment 8 bases; nucleotides outside the gene matches: 6. CDR3 in DNA: TGTGCCAGCAGCCCGGGACAGGGTGACGAAAAACTGTTTTTT. It encodes CASSPGQGDEKLFF.

This clone was seen once. This sequence joins TRBV4-1 and TRBJ2-3; unclear D gene. The CDR3 extends over 12 amino acids. Germline V lookup: CDR1 MGHRA, CDR2 YSYEKL. Trimming took 5 bases from V and 4 from J, leaving 7 bases between them. The CDR3 loop is CASSKGPDTQYF. CDR3 in DNA: TGCGCCAGCAGCAAAGGGCCAGATACGCAGTATTTT.

This chain uses TRBV6-5 with TRBJ1-2; D not resolved. The CDR3 totals 14 residues. CDR1 is MNHEY, CDR2 SVGAGI, per germline. Trimming left V 6 bases short and J 4 bases short, with 15 bases between. CDR3 residues: CASSRDYTSYGYTF. In DNA, the CDR3 is TGTGCCAGCAGCCGCGACTATACATCCTATGGCTACACCTTC.

The rearrangement uses TRBV7-6 and TRBJ2-1, with 12 bases fitting TRBD2. Germline values: CDR1 SGHVS, CDR2 FNYEAQ. V was clipped by 2 bases and J by 5 bases; unmatched bases: 7. The CDR3 extends over 17 amino acids. CDR3 DNA: TGTGCCAGCAGCTTAAGGTCTAGCGGGAGGGAACACAATGAGCAGTTCTTC. Translated, it gives CASSLRSSGREHNEQFF.